The clone carrying this T cell receptor (beta chain) has only a few counts. These data originate in a study of response to subunit inactivated influenza vaccine. From the RT-PCR reads, TCRdb called clonotypes with MiXCR, one entry per CDR3 protein. The table has about 540,000 distinct CDR3 sequences, under 25% seen once. The V segment lost 3 bases and the J segment 9 bases; nucleotides outside the gene matches: 10. The V gene's germline CDR1 is SEHNR and CDR2 FQNEAQ (reference sequence). This CDR3 contains 16 residues. Another study also made use of these data, one on T cells expressing NK-cell markers. That study reports: TCR beta cDNA was made by 5'RACE template switching with UMIs. Similarly, these clonotypes led the CD3+CD56-NKG2C+ fraction as well in a handful of donors. Questions lingered over whether expanded NKG2C+ T cell clones were HCMV-specific.

The sequenced sample was CD4+ T cells sorted from PBMCs, obtained about 13 days after vaccination. The chain uses TRBV7-9 and TRBJ1-6, with 8 bases identical to TRBD1. This clonotype originated in a man aged 45 to 65 who received an inactivated influenza vaccine. The CDR3 DNA follows: TGTGCCAGCAGCTTGGGGACAGGCGGTTTGTTTTCACCCCTCCACTTT. Translation gives CASSLGTGGLFSPLHF. Full variable domain (rest looked up from reference TRBV7-9 and TRBJ1-6): DTGVSQNPRHKITKRGQNVTFRCDPISEHNRLYWYRQTLGQGPEFLTYFQNEAQLEKSRLLSDRFSAERPKGSFSTLEIQRTEQGDSAMYLCASSLGTGGLFSPLHFGNGTRLTVT.